This T cell receptor (beta chain) comes out of a study of read filtering for tumor transcriptome and immune sequencing (dated by TCRdb to 2019 to 2021). Concerning the study at large: The cohort consisted of over 16 male and approximately 14 female patients, with a mean age of around 66 years and an age range of about 40 to 85. By revised international staging, roughly 8 patients were R-ISS I, under 20 were R-ISS II and 7 were R-ISS III. After DNase treatment, whole-transcriptome libraries were prepared using the TruSeq RNA Access Library Prep Kit. TCR-region mapped reads per sample ranged from about 4.05 to 11 million with IR-seq versus only roughly 75 to 1,300 with RNA-seq. The study compared TCR repertoires from targeted immune repertoire sequencing and bulk whole-transcriptome sequencing run on the same bone marrow samples. One main goal was a read-filtering strategy for immune repertoire data, in particular deciding whether clonotypes backed by only one read should be removed. The full study reports these points: In IR-seq, approximately 80% of clonotypes but 3% to 4% of total reads were represented by single-read clonotypes, whereas in RNA-seq, around three quarters of clonotypes and approximately 44% of reads were represented by single-read clonotypes. Compared with RNA-seq, IR-seq captured clonotypes at much greater depth and more reliably, and a smaller IR-seq throughput was enough to identify most of the shared clonotypes. Removing single-read clonotypes increased the correlation between IR-seq and RNA-seq shared clonotype proportions. The sorted CD138-negative fraction was not purified T cells but a mixed bone marrow immune population.

This clonotype was observed at least ten times. Its antigen is still unknown. No qualities accompany the bases; no much larger clone lies one base away. The Immunoverse kit was used to build TCR libraries from about 430 ng RNA, with molecular barcoded adaptors covering alpha/delta and beta/gamma chains. TCR library preparation was performed with the same RNA that was used for transcriptome sequencing. Sequencing of the TCR libraries was done on an Illumina HiSeq 4000 with 2 x 150 cycles. In the paper's pipeline: Using MiXCR, which included quality filtering and error correction, TCR reads were aligned to human V, D, J and C references and then assembled into CDR3 clonotypes. The tcR package in R was used for analysis of clonotype counts and gene usage diversity. For inspection of raw mapping reads, RNA-seq reads were mapped by STAR aligner version 2.5.3a onto GRCh37 of the human genome. To test the effect of sequencing depth on detected clonotypes, IR-seq fastq files were randomly downsampled using Seqtk 1.3. TCRdb trimmed public reads at Q25 via fastp, called clones via MiXCR and kept in-frame beta chains. One record per CDR3 amino acid sequence lists the most common genes and DNA. The authors' filters were not applied to this entry. The sample table records 25,000 or so distinct CDR3 sequences; about 20% of these occur just once. The ten largest account for 15% to 20% of the sample.

Bone marrow was sampled from every patient at the time of active disease. Isolation of bone marrow mononuclear cells was performed by Ficoll-Hypaque density gradient centrifugation. To remove myeloma plasma cells, the cells were labeled with CD138 magnetic microbeads on a MACS separator, and CD138-negative cells were then collected by negative selection. Flow cytometry with CD138 antibodies on an Attune NxT was used to check how pure the isolated cells were. TRIzol reagent was used to extract total RNA, and a NanoDrop spectrophotometer was used to quantify the extracted RNA. For each patient, the CD138-negative bone marrow sample underwent paired RNA-seq and IR-seq. Reading from cysteine to phenylalanine, the CDR3 counts 15 amino acids. Only CDR3 DNA remains: 45 bases, in frame from the first base. Per the germline V gene (reference sequence), LNHDA is the CDR1 and SQIVND is the CDR2. Ends trimmed: V by 2 bases, J by 5 bases; bases unmatched to a gene: 7.

The sequence is built from TRBV19 and TRBJ2-3; TRBD2 fits 7 bases in the junction. This TCR came from a donor at least 40 years old with multiple myeloma. The sequencing input was a population of CD138-negative cells sorted from bone marrow. The cell subset or site label for this specimen denotes: bone marrow mononuclear cells depleted of CD138+ plasma/myeloma cells by negative magnetic selection. The nucleotides are TGTGCCAGTAGTATAAAAGCGGGACGAGGAGATACGCAGTATTTT. This yields the protein CASSIKAGRGDTQYF.